Below, 24 T cell receptor beta chains from the same sample are listed, as sequenced in a study of type 1 regulatory T cells. No cognate antigen is known for these TCRs. A single record per CDR3 protein comes from TCRdb applying MiXCR to the reads. There are roughly 40,000 distinct CDR3 sequences in the sample; less than 15% occur only once, and 7% to 9% lies in the top ten. Sequencing was performed on cultured non-Tr1 T cells, either the whole culture or a sorted T cell fraction (not recorded which). Receptors were obtained from a human donor in good health.

Ten or more counts support this clonotype. The chain carries TRBV7-8 and TRBJ2-3, with D possibly being TRBD1 (6 bases). Germline V gene data show CDR1 as SGHVS and CDR2 as FQNEAQ. The length of the CDR3 is 14 residues. V dropped 6 bases and J dropped 1 base, with 11 bases sitting between them. Here the CDR3 DNA reads TGTGCCAGCAGGTGGGCAGGGGGCACAGATACGCAGTATTTT. Translated, it gives CASRWAGGTDTQYF.

This clonotype was seen only a few times. The chain joins TRBV18 to TRBJ2-5; D is undetermined. Germline lookup yields CDR1 KGHSH and CDR2 LQKENI. This CDR3 has 13 residues. The V end lost 2 bases, the J end lost 3 bases, and 7 bases lay between the germline ends. The CDR3 sequence: CASSPGLEETQYF. The CDR3 DNA reads TGTGCCAGCTCACCAGGGTTAGAAGAGACCCAGTACTTC. The full variable domain, with the rest looked up from reference TRBV18 and TRBJ2-5, is NAGVMQNPRHLVRRRGQEARLRCSPMKGHSHVYWYRQLPEEGLKFMVYLQKENIIDESGMPKERFSAEFPKEGPSILRIQQVVRGDSAAYFCASSPGLEETQYFGPGTRLLVL.

This clonotype was seen a few times. This sequence joins TRBV9 and TRBJ2-1; no firm D call. The ends were cut back, 2 bases at V and 9 bases at J, with 12 bases in the middle. The CDR3 has 13 residues. Germline V gives CDR1 SGDLS, CDR2 YYNGEE. The CDR3 here is CASSVILGGEQFF. In DNA, the CDR3 is TGTGCCAGCAGCGTTATCCTTGGTGGTGAGCAGTTCTTC.

This clonotype appeared many times. This sequence joins TRBV28 and TRBJ2-1; D tentatively fits TRBD1 or TRBD2 (6 bases each). Trimming stripped 5 bases from V and 10 bases from J, with 9 bases between. CDR3 length: 11 residues. From germline, CDR1 is MDHEN and CDR2 SYDVKM. The CDR3: CASSRGTEQFF. CDR3 in DNA: TGTGCCAGCAGTCGCGGGACAGAGCAGTTCTTC.

Many counts were recorded for this clonotype. The chain couples TRBV5-1 to TRBJ2-2; D unclear. The CDR3 has 14 amino acids. Germline CDR1 is SGHRS and CDR2 is YFSETQ. The V end was cut by 1 base, the J end by 5 bases, with 9 bases between. CDR3 loop: CASSLSGETGELFF. CDR3 coding DNA: TGCGCCAGCAGCTTGTCCGGAGAAACCGGGGAGCTGTTTTTT. The variable domain in full, completed from reference TRBV5-1 and TRBJ2-2, reads KAGVTQTPRYLIKTRGQQVTLSCSPISGHRSVSWYQQTPGQGLQFLFEYFSETQRNKGNFPGRFSGRQFSNSRSEMNVSTLELGDSALYLCASSLSGETGELFFGEGSRLTVL.

V is TRBV19 and J is TRBJ1-1; 7 bases align to TRBD1. With V trimmed by 5 bases and J by 10 bases, 10 bases remained unmatched. CDR1 LNHDA and CDR2 SQIVND come from the germline V gene (reference sequence). There are 13 residues in the CDR3. CDR3 sequence reads: CASSLTRDSAAFF. The CDR3 DNA reads as TGTGCCAGTAGTCTTACACGGGACAGCGCAGCTTTCTTT.

V gene TRBV20-1 combines with J gene TRBJ2-2, with D possibly matching TRBD2 (6 bases). Germline CDR1 and CDR2: DFQATT and SNEGSKA (reference sequence). Trimming removed 5 bases at V and 5 bases at J, with 12 bases between. This CDR3 region has 13 residues. As DNA, the CDR3 is TGCAGTGCTTCTAGCGCGCTAACCGGGGAGCTGTTTTTT. Its translation is CSASSALTGELFF.

This clonotype was observed a handful of times. The gene calls are TRBV11-2 and TRBJ2-3; D uncertain. The CDR3 consists of 13 residues. V shed 6 bases and J shed 11 bases, with 18 bases lying between them. The V gene's germline CDR1 is SGHAT and CDR2 FQNNGV. The CDR3 spells CASRSLTWLGQYF. Written as DNA, the CDR3 is TGTGCCAGCAGGTCCTTGACCTGGCTGGGGCAGTATTTT.

This clonotype has ten or more counts. This sequence joins TRBV5-1 and TRBJ1-1; D is uncertain. CDR3 size: 14 residues. The V end lost 0 bases, the J end lost 4 bases, and 10 bases lay between the germline ends. Looked up from germline, CDR1 is SGHRS and CDR2 is YFSETQ. CDR3: CASSLVAGSTEAFF. CDR3 nucleotides: TGCGCCAGCAGCTTGGTTGCAGGAAGCACTGAAGCTTTCTTT.

This clonotype came up many times. This chain uses TRBV30 with TRBJ2-7; TRBD1 aligns across 9 bases. Trimming at V came to 4 bases and at J to 5 bases, leaving 3 bases not matched to a gene. Germline assignment: CDR1 GTSNPN and CDR2 SVGIG (reference sequence). This CDR3 contains 12 residues. Here the CDR3 reads CAWNRGLHEQYF. For the CDR3, the DNA is TGTGCCTGGAACAGGGGGCTTCACGAGCAGTACTTC.

This clonotype was picked up a small number of times. Possible read error: a much larger clone is one base away. The CDR3 DNA reads TGTGCCAGTCAGGGGGCTAAGGATCACAATCAGCCCCAGCATTTT. Amino acid sequence: CASQGAKDHNQPQHF. This chain joins TRBV19 and TRBJ1-5, with 8 bases identical to TRBD1. Trimming took 8 bases from V and 3 from J; bases not matched to a gene: 9. The CDR3 runs 15 residues. Germline V gene data show CDR1 as LNHDA and CDR2 as SQIVND (reference sequence).

V usage is TRBV27 and J usage is TRBJ1-2; D is unclear. V lost 6 bases and J 8 bases, leaving 22 bases between the germline ends. Per germline, CDR1 MNHEY and CDR2 SMNVEV (reference sequence). The CDR3 covers 15 residues. The CDR3 loop reads CASSWSGTVSWGYTF. The CDR3, as DNA: TGTGCCAGCAGCTGGAGCGGTACGGTATCCTGGGGCTACACCTTC.

This clonotype was counted many times. The chain carries TRBV18 and TRBJ2-7, with 7 nucleotides matching TRBD1. Germline V CDR1 and CDR2: KGHSH, LQKENI. Losses at the gene ends were 3 bases for V and 3 bases for J; bases not matched to a gene: 5. The CDR3 is 14 amino acids. CDR3 region: CASSPGTVFYEQYF. In DNA, the CDR3 is TGTGCCAGCTCACCCGGGACAGTGTTCTACGAGCAGTACTTC.

The rearrangement uses TRBV18 and TRBJ1-5, with D unclear. The CDR3 covers 14 residues. Per germline, CDR1 KGHSH and CDR2 LQKENI. With 3 bases removed from V and 7 bases from J, the gap between germline ends came to 13 bases. This CDR3 is CASSPQAKQQPQHF. As DNA, the CDR3 is TGTGCCAGCTCACCCCAAGCCAAGCAACAGCCCCAGCATTTT.

This clonotype appeared many times. This rearrangement joins TRBV7-9 to TRBJ2-5; TRBD1 is a possible D gene (5 bases). The CDR3 extends over 15 amino acids. Germline V gene data show CDR1 as SEHNR and CDR2 as FQNEAQ (reference sequence). The ends were cut back, 2 bases at V and 2 bases at J, with 12 bases in the middle. Here the CDR3 DNA reads TGTGCCAGCAGCTTAAGTAACAGGCCGCAAGAGACCCAGTACTTC. Amino acids: CASSLSNRPQETQYF.

This clonotype was observed at least ten times. The chain has TRBV7-8 and TRBJ1-3; no definite D call. The germline CDR1 and CDR2 sequences are SGHVS and FQNEAQ. The CDR3 runs to 13 residues. Trimming removed 6 bases at V and 0 bases at J, with 6 bases between. CDR3 amino acids: CASRLSSGNTIYF. As DNA, the CDR3 is TGTGCCAGCAGGCTTAGCTCTGGAAACACCATATATTTT.

This clonotype was seen many times. V usage is TRBV4-1 and J usage is TRBJ2-3, with 7 bases aligning to TRBD1. Losses at the gene ends were 4 bases for V and 4 bases for J; bases not matched to a gene: 8. The CDR3 is 15 amino acids. Germline V gives CDR1 MGHRA, CDR2 YSYEKL. CDR3 protein: CASSLQGDRADTQYF. The CDR3 DNA sequence: TGCGCCAGCAGCCTGCAGGGGGATCGGGCAGATACGCAGTATTTT.

This clonotype was observed many times. Here the CDR3 reads CASSPTRSRPELFF. In DNA, the CDR3 is TGTGCCAGCAGCCCAACAAGGAGTCGACCGGAGCTGTTTTTT. This chain joins TRBV6-1 and TRBJ2-2; D is undetermined. The CDR3 has 14 amino acids. The V end lost 6 bases, the J end lost 10 bases, and 18 bases lay between the germline ends. Germline V CDR1 and CDR2: MNHNS, SASEGT.

Only a few counts were recorded for this clonotype. The chain uses TRBV5-5 and TRBJ2-6; D is uncertain. The ends were cut back, 4 bases at V and 4 bases at J, with 15 bases in the middle. The CDR3 totals 16 residues. CDR1 is SGHKS and CDR2 is YYEKEE in the germline V gene (reference sequence). This chain's CDR3 is CASSPVFSVGANVLTF. The CDR3 DNA reads TGTGCCAGCAGCCCGGTATTCAGCGTGGGGGCCAACGTCCTGACTTTC.

CDR3 protein: CSARGGDPGGNQPQHF. The DNA of the CDR3 is TGCAGTGCTAGGGGCGGCGACCCGGGGGGCAATCAGCCCCAGCATTTT. This chain uses TRBV20-1 with TRBJ1-5, with D perhaps matching TRBD1 (5 bases). The ends were cut back, 3 bases at V and 2 bases at J, with 17 bases in the middle. CDR1 and CDR2 from the germline V gene are DFQATT and SNEGSKA (reference sequence). The CDR3 runs to 16 residues.

This clonotype came up a few times. The chain joins TRBV19 to TRBJ2-7; TRBD1 matches 9 bases. The CDR3 covers 16 residues. Germline V CDR1 and CDR2: LNHDA, SQIVND (reference sequence). V was pared by 3 bases and J by 2 bases, with 8 bases of the junction left unmatched. CDR3 residues: CASSMRPWDRAYEQYF. CDR3 DNA sequence: TGTGCCAGTAGTATGAGGCCCTGGGACAGGGCCTACGAGCAGTACTTC.

This clonotype was picked up many times. This chain links TRBV24-1 with TRBJ2-1; tentatively, D is TRBD2 (6 bases). Per germline, CDR1 KGHDR and CDR2 SFDVKD. The CDR3 extends over 15 amino acids. V lost 9 bases to trimming and J lost 3 bases, with 17 bases between them. The CDR3 DNA reads TGTGCCACCCTTTTTTTCGGGGGAATCTACAATGAGCAGTTCTTC. It specifies CATLFFGGIYNEQFF.

This clonotype was counted a few times. This sequence joins TRBV9 and TRBJ2-3; 14 bases agree with TRBD2. V lost 3 bases, J lost 5 bases, and 5 bases stayed unmatched. CDR3 length: 16 amino acids. The germline V gene has CDR1 SGDLS and CDR2 YYNGEE. The CDR3 is CASSAGLAGAGDTQYF. For the CDR3, the DNA is TGTGCCAGCAGCGCGGGACTAGCGGGAGCAGGAGATACGCAGTATTTT.

This clonotype was picked up a small number of times. This rearrangement joins TRBV5-1 to TRBJ2-3; D not certain. Between the trimmed V and J ends, which lost 0 bases and 6 bases, there was a span of 11 bases. The CDR3 sequence is 14 residues long. Germline values: CDR1 SGHRS, CDR2 YFSETQ. This CDR3 reads CASSLELPGDTQYF. DNA for the CDR3: TGCGCCAGCAGCTTGGAACTACCTGGGGATACGCAGTATTTT.